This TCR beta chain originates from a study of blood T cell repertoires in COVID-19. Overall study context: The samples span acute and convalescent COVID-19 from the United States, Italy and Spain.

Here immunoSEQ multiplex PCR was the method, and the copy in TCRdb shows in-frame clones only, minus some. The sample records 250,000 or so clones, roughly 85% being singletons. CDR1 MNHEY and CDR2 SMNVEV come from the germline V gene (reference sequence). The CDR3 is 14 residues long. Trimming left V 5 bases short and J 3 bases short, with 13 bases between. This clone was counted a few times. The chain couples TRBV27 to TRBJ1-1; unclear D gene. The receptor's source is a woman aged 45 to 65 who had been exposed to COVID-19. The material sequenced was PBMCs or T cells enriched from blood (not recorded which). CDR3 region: CASSRREKHTEAFF. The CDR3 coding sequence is TGTGCCAGCAGTCGGCGGGAAAAACACACTGAAGCTTTCTTT.